These 10 T cell receptor beta chains originate from one sample sequenced in a study of blood T cell repertoires in COVID-19. Clones were read by immunoSEQ multiplex PCR, and TCRdb kept only the in-frame ones, dropping some. The sample gives 280,000 or so clones, around nine tenths of which show up once; 2.9% is in the top ten. Sample: PBMCs or T cells enriched from blood (not recorded which). These receptors were obtained from a woman in her fifties or sixties who had been exposed to COVID-19.

The count of this clone is one. The chain uses TRBV6-5 and TRBJ1-1; 7 bases are a match to TRBD1. The germline V gene encodes CDR1 MNHEY and CDR2 SVGAGI. This CDR3 has 13 residues. V lost 8 bases, J lost 4 bases, and 7 bases stayed unmatched. The chain's CDR3 is CASGQQGSTEAFF. Here the CDR3 DNA reads TGTGCCAGCGGCCAACAGGGGTCCACTGAAGCTTTCTTT.

The CDR3 loop is CASSYPGTVTEAFF. Written as DNA, the CDR3 is TGTGCCAGCAGTTACCCCGGGACAGTCACTGAAGCTTTCTTT. The V and J genes are TRBV6-6 and TRBJ1-1, with 7 bases aligning to TRBD1. The junction had 4 bases not matched to a gene; V was cut back by 2 bases and J by 4 bases. This CDR3 has 14 amino acids. Per the germline V gene, CDR1 is MNHNY and CDR2 is SVGAGI (reference sequence).

This clone has only a few counts. This chain uses TRBV7-6 with TRBJ2-1; 10 bases match TRBD2. The trim removed 7 bases at V and 9 bases at J, leaving 18 bases unmatched. Looked up from germline, CDR1 is SGHVS and CDR2 is FNYEAQ. This CDR3 region has 17 residues. CDR3 sequence (DNA): TGTGCCAGCACCACGAGGATAGGTAGCGGGGGGTTCCGTGAGCAGTTCTTC. This sequence encodes CASTTRIGSGGFREQFF.

The gene calls are TRBV6-5 and TRBJ1-6; D is uncertain. From germline, CDR1 is MNHEY and CDR2 SVGAGI. CDR3 length: 13 residues. V was cut by 10 bases and J by 2 bases, with 9 bases left in between. The CDR3 bases are TGTGCCACCAGATATACCTATAATTCACCCCTCCACTTT. Translating gives CATRYTYNSPLHF.

The gene calls are TRBV6-5 and TRBJ2-5, with D unresolved. Trimming removed 2 bases from V and 3 bases from J, with 13 bases in between. Germline CDR1 is MNHEY and CDR2 is SVGAGI. The CDR3 is 15 amino acids. The DNA of the CDR3 is TGTGCCAGCAGTTACCCGCCCGACTCCAAAGAGACCCAGTACTTC. Translation: CASSYPPDSKETQYF.

The CDR3 reads CASRPPGQGSYEQYF. The CDR3 coding sequence is TGTGCCAGCAGACCTCCGGGACAGGGGTCCTACGAGCAGTACTTC. The rearrangement links TRBV5-5 to TRBJ2-7, with TRBD1 matching over 10 bases. The germline gives CDR1 SGHKS, CDR2 YYEKEE (reference sequence). The CDR3 loop spans 15 amino acids. V lost 5 bases and J lost 1; bases outside the gene matches: 6. The full variable domain, completed using reference TRBV5-5 and TRBJ2-7, is DAGVTQSPTHLIKTRGQQVTLRCSPISGHKSVSWYQQVLGQGPQFIFQYYEKEERGRGNFPDRFSARQFPNYSSELNVNALLLGDSALYLCASRPPGQGSYEQYFGPGTRLTVT.

J is TRBJ1-6 and V is TRBV19; maybe TRBD1 (6 bases). With 1 base removed from V and 5 bases from J, the gap between germline ends came to 12 bases. Germline V gene data show CDR1 as LNHDA and CDR2 as SQIVND (reference sequence). This CDR3 has 16 residues. The CDR3 here is CASSIAPRGNNSPLHF. The CDR3 nucleotides read TGTGCCAGTAGTATAGCCCCGAGGGGGAATAATTCACCCCTCCACTTT.

This clone has just a few counts. J is TRBJ2-7 and V is TRBV2; 9 bases match TRBD1. V gave up 6 bases and J gave up 5 bases; unmatched junction bases: 11. Germline V gives CDR1 SNHLY, CDR2 FYNNEI. CDR3 length: 15 amino acids. CDR3 DNA: TGTGCCAGCAGGGATTCCGGGACAGGGCGAAACGAGCAGTACTTC. Translating gives CASRDSGTGRNEQYF.

The chain combines TRBV28 with TRBJ1-2; TRBD1 matches at 10 bases. Germline lookup yields CDR1 MDHEN and CDR2 SYDVKM. The CDR3 length is 14 residues. Trimming removed 9 bases from V and 4 bases from J; junction bases left unmatched: 8. The CDR3 protein is CASVMTGGTYGYTF. The CDR3 DNA follows: TGTGCCAGTGTCATGACAGGGGGCACCTATGGCTACACCTTC.

The rearrangement joins TRBV4-1 to TRBJ2-7, with D uncertain. This CDR3 has 15 amino acids. The V end lost 0 bases, the J end lost 0 bases, and 9 bases lay between the germline ends. Germline loops: CDR1 MGHRA, CDR2 YSYEKL. The CDR3 loop is CASSQEGAFSYEQYF. The CDR3 DNA reads TGCGCCAGCAGCCAAGAGGGCGCGTTCTCCTACGAGCAGTACTTC.